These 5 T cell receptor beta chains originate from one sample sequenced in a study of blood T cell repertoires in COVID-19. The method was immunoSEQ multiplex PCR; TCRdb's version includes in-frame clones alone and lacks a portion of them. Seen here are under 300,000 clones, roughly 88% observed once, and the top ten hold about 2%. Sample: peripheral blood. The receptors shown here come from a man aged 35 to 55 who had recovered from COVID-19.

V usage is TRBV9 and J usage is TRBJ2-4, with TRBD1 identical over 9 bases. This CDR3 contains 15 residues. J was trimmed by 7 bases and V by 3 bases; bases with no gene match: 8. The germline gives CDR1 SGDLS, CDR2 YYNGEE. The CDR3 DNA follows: TGTGCCAGCAGCGCAGGTGGGACAGGGTATAACATTCAGTACTTC. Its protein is CASSAGGTGYNIQYF.

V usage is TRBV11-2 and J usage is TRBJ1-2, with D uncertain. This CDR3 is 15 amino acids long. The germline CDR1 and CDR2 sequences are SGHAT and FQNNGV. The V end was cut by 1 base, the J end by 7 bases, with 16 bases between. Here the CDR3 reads CASSLAPMFISGYTF. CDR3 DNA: TGTGCCAGCAGCTTAGCCCCAATGTTTATCAGTGGCTACACCTTC.

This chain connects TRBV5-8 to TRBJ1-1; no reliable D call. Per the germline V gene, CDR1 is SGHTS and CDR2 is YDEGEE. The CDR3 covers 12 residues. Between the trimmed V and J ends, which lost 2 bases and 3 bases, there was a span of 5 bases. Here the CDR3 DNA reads TGTGCCAGCAGCTTCCGGGACACTGAAGCTTTCTTT. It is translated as CASSFRDTEAFF.

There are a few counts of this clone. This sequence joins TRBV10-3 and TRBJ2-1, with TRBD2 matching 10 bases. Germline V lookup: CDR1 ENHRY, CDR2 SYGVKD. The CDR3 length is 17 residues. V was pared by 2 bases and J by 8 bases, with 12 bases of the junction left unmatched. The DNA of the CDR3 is TGTGCCATCAGTGAGGTAGCGGGAGGTCTCACGGGGGATGAGCAGTTCTTC. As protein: CAISEVAGGLTGDEQFF.

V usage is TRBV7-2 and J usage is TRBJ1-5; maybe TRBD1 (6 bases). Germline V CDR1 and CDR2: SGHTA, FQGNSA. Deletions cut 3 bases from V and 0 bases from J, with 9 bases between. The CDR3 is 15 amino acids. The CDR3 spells CASSFGQYSNQPQHF. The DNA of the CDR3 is TGTGCCAGCAGCTTCGGACAGTATAGCAATCAGCCCCAGCATTTT.